The present TCR beta chain was sequenced within a study of spatial heterogeneity in lung cancer. Study findings and constraints: Counts of expanded intratumoral alpha and beta TCRs tracked tumor mutation counts.

CDR3 length equals 15 residues. CDR1 is SEHNR, CDR2 FQNEAQ, per germline (reference sequence). Every TCR cDNA molecule bore its own unique molecular identifier. One entry per CDR3 protein results from TCRdb running MiXCR on the 5' RACE reads. This sample has around 1,200 distinct CDR3 sequences, with around 24% found just once. In the case of this clonotype: What it binds is not known. A junction boundary mismatches the germline segment, possibly from a read error.

Stated time point: sample taken at primary tumor resection. The chain joins TRBV7-9 to TRBJ1-6, with a tentative D call TRBD1 (5 bases). The source is a male donor with early-stage non-small cell lung cancer. The sequencing used lung tumor tissue, collected at surgery. The CDR3 sequence: CASGGDGNSNPPLHF. In DNA form, the CDR3 reads TGTGCTAGCGGCGGGGACGGGAATAGTAATCCACCCCTCCACTTT.